This T cell receptor beta chain derives from a study of blood T cell repertoires in COVID-19. Study as a whole: COVID-19 samples from acute and convalescent phases originated in the United States, Italy and Spain. T cells, B-cell-depleted T cells, or PBMCs provided the cDNA or gDNA that served as material.

CDR3 length: 15 amino acids. V lost 3 bases, J lost 6 bases, and 5 bases stayed unmatched. Germline V gene lookup returns CDR1 SGHRS and CDR2 YFSETQ. Here immunoSEQ multiplex PCR was the method, and the copy in TCRdb shows in-frame clones only, minus some. The sample carries some 150,000 clones, more than 75% recorded once. The chain combines TRBV5-1 with TRBJ2-1; TRBD1 aligns across 11 bases. What was sequenced was peripheral blood. The sequence derives from a human donor in a cohort sampled during active COVID-19. CDR3 sequence: CASSSPGTGGNEQFF. For the CDR3, the DNA is TGCGCCAGCAGCTCCCCCGGGACAGGGGGCAATGAGCAGTTCTTC. Supplemented by reference TRBV5-1 and TRBJ2-1, the full variable domain reads KAGVTQTPRYLIKTRGQQVTLSCSPISGHRSVSWYQQTPGQGLQFLFEYFSETQRNKGNFPGRFSGRQFSNSRSEMNVSTLELGDSALYLCASSSPGTGGNEQFFGPGTRLTVL.